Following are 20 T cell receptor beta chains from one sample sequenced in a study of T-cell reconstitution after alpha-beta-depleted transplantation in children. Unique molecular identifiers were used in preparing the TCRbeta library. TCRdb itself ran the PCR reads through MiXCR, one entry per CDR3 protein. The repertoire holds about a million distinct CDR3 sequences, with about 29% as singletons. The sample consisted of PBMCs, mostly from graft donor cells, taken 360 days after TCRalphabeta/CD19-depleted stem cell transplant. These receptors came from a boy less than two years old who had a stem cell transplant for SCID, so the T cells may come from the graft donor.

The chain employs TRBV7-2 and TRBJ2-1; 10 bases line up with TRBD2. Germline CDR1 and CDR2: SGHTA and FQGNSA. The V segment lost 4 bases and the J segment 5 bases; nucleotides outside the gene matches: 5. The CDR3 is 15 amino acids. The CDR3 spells CASSYTSGANNEQFF. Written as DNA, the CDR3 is TGTGCCAGCAGCTACACTAGCGGGGCCAACAATGAGCAGTTCTTC.

The CDR3 coding sequence is TGTGCCAGCACCAAGCTCGTCGCGGGCTTCACAGATACGCAGTATTTT. It yields the protein CASTKLVAGFTDTQYF. The chain recombines TRBV12-3 or TRBV12-4 with TRBJ2-3, with a possible D match to TRBD2 (5 bases). Trimming removed 7 bases from V and 2 bases from J, with 19 bases in between. This CDR3 comprises 16 residues.

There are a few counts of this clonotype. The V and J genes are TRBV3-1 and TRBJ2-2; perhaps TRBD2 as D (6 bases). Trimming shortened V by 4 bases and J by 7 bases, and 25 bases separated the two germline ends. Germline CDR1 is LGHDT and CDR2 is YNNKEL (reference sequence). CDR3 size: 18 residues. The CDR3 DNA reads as TGTGCCAGCAGCCTAGGCATGAGACTAGGGGCGTCCGACGGGGAGCTGTTTTTT. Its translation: CASSLGMRLGASDGELFF.

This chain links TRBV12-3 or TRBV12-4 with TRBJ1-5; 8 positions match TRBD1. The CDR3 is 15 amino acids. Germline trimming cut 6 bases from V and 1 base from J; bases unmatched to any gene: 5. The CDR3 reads CASRGQGSSNQPQHF. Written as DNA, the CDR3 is TGTGCCAGCAGAGGACAGGGTTCGAGCAATCAGCCCCAGCATTTT.

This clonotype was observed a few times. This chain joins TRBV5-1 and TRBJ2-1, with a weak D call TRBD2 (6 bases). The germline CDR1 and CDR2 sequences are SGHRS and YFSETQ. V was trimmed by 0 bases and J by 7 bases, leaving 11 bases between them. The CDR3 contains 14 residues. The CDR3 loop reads CASSLALARNEQFF. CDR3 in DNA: TGCGCCAGCAGCTTGGCTCTAGCGAGGAATGAGCAGTTCTTC.

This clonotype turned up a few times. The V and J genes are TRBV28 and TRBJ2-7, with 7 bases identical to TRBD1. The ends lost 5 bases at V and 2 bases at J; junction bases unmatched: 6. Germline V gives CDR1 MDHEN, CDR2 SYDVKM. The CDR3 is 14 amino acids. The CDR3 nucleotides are TGTGCCAGCAGTCGAGGGGGCGGTCCCTACGAGCAGTACTTC. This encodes CASSRGGGPYEQYF.

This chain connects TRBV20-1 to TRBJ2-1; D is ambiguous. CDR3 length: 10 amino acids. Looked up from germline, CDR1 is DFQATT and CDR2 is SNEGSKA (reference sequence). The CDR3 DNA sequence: TGCAGCGTTAGGACGGATGAGCAGTTCTTC. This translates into CSVRTDEQFF.

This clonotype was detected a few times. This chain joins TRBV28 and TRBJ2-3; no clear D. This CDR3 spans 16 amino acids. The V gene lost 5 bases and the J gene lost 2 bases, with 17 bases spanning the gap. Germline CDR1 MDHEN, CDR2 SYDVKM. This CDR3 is CASSVFTGPHTDTQYF. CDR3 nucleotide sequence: TGTGCCAGCAGTGTGTTCACCGGGCCCCACACAGATACGCAGTATTTT.

The CDR3 protein is CASSPQILAGEETQYF. The CDR3 DNA follows: TGTGCCAGCTCACCACAAATACTAGCGGGGGAAGAGACCCAGTACTTC. The V gene is TRBV18, the J gene TRBJ2-5; TRBD2 aligns across 11 bases. The CDR3 length is 16 residues. Trimming removed 1 base from V and 3 bases from J; junction bases left unmatched: 4. Per germline, CDR1 KGHSH and CDR2 LQKENI.

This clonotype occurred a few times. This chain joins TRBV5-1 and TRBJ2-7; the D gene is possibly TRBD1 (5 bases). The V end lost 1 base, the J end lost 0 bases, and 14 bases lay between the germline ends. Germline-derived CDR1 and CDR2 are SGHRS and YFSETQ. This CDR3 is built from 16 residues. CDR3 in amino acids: CASSLLTRASSYEQYF. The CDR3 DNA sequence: TGCGCCAGCAGCTTGTTGACCAGGGCGAGCTCCTACGAGCAGTACTTC.

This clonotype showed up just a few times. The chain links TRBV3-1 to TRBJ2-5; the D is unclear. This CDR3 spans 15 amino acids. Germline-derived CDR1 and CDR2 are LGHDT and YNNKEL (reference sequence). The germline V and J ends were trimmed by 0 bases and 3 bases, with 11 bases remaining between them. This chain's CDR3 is CASSQDESVEETQYF. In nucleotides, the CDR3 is TGTGCCAGCAGCCAAGACGAGAGTGTGGAAGAGACCCAGTACTTC.

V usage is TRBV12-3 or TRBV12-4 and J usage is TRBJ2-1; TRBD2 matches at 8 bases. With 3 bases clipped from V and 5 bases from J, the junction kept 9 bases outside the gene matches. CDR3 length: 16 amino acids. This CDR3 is CASSFGRSGAHNEQFF. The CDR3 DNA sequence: TGTGCCAGCAGTTTTGGGCGTAGCGGGGCTCACAATGAGCAGTTCTTC.

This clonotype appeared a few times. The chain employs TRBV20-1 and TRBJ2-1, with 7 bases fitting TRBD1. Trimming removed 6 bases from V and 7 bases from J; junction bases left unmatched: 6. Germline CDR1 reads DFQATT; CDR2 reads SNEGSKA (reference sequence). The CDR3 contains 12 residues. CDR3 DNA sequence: TGCAGTGCCGCTTTGACAGGGAATGAGCAGTTCTTC. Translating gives CSAALTGNEQFF.

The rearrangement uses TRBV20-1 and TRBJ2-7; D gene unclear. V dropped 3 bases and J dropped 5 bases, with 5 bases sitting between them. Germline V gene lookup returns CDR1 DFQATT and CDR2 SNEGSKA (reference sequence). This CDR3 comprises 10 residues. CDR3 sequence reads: CSASQNEQYF. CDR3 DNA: TGCAGTGCTAGTCAAAACGAGCAGTACTTC.

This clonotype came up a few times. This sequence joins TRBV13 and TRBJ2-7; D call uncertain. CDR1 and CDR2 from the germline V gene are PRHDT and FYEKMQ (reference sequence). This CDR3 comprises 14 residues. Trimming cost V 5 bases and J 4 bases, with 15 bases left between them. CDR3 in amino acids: CASSPDRLWYEQYF. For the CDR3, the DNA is TGTGCCAGCAGCCCGGACCGTTTGTGGTACGAGCAGTACTTC.

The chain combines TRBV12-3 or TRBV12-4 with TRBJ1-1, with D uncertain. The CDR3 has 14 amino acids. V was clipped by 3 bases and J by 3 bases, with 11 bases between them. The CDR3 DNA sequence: TGTGCCAGCAGTTTGTCGGGGAGGTACACTGAAGCTTTCTTT. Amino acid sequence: CASSLSGRYTEAFF.

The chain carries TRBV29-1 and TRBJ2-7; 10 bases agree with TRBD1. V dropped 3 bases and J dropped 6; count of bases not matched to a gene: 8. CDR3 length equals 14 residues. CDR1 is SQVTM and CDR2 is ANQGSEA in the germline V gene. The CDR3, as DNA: TGCAGCGTTGAGAGACCGGGACAGGGGAGCGAGCAGTACTTC. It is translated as CSVERPGQGSEQYF.

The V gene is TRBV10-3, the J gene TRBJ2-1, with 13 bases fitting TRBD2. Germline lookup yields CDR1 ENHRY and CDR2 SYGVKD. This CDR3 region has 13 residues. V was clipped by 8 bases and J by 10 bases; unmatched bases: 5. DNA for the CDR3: TGTGCCATCGGGACTAGCGGGAAATGGGAGCAGTTCTTC. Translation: CAIGTSGKWEQFF.

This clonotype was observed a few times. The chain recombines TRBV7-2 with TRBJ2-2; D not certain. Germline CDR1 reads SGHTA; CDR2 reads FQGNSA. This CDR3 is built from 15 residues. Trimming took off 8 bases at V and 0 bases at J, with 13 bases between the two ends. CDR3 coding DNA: TGTGCCAGCCGAAAGGGTGACGCGAACACCGGGGAGCTGTTTTTT. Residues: CASRKGDANTGELFF.

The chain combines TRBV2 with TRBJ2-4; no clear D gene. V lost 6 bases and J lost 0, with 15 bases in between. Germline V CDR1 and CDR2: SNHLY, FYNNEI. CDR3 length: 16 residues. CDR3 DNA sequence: TGTGCCAGCAGGGGTTTTATCTTCGAAGCCAAAAACATTCAGTACTTC. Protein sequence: CASRGFIFEAKNIQYF.